In this sample, the clone carrying this T cell receptor beta chain turned up many times. This entry belongs to a study of T-cell memory formation after mild COVID-19. The authors produced TCR alpha and TCR beta cDNA libraries with sample barcodes and UMIs by 5'RACE using constant-segment primers. TCRdb passed the 5' RACE reads through MiXCR, listing each CDR3 protein once. Among about 350,000 distinct CDR3 sequences, roughly 15% were seen once, and the ten largest hold 22%. Germline lookup yields CDR1 KGHSH and CDR2 LQKENI. The CDR3 covers 17 residues. With V trimmed by 3 bases and J by 4 bases, 6 bases remained unmatched.

The sample comprised PBMCs or a T cell subset sorted from them (not recorded which). The gene calls are TRBV18 and TRBJ2-1; 13 bases are shared with TRBD2. The sequence was obtained from a young man who had mild COVID-19 (a few samples of this study predate the infection). Cell type and time point are not known. The CDR3 nucleotides read TGTGCCAGCTCACCTACACAGACTAGCGGGGGGTACAATGAGCAGTTCTTC. Protein product: CASSPTQTSGGYNEQFF.